This TCR beta chain was sequenced for a study of CD8 T cells in ankylosing spondylitis. Overall study findings and caveats: What seemed typical of ankylosing spondylitis blood was a TCR beta motif built from 8 or 9 highly homologous variants.

TCRdb analysed the 5' RACE reads with MiXCR anew, one entry per CDR3 protein. The sample records about 540,000 distinct CDR3 sequences, roughly 12% being singletons. This clonotype occurred many times. The antigen is undetermined. From germline, CDR1 is MDHEN and CDR2 SYDVKM. This CDR3 region has 18 residues. Trimming removed 1 base at V and 5 bases at J, with 21 bases between. The genes are TRBV28 and TRBJ1-5; the D gene is possibly TRBD1 (5 bases). The specimen was blood, either unsorted or a sorted T cell fraction (not recorded which). The receptor comes from a male donor with ankylosing spondylitis. Here the CDR3 reads CASSLSVGGGSMDQPQHF. CDR3 bases: TGTGCCAGCAGTTTATCTGTCGGTGGGGGATCGATGGATCAGCCCCAGCATTTT.